This is a list of T cell receptor beta chains from one sample in a study of T cells in Graves' hyperthyroidism and ophthalmopathy. MiXCR was run by TCRdb on the multiplex PCR reads, yielding one entry per CDR3 protein. Among some 570,000 distinct CDR3 sequences, 14% were seen once, and the ten largest hold around 7%. Sequenced input: blood. The receptors were sampled from a woman aged 18-29 years with Graves' ophthalmopathy. The CDR3 runs from the conserved cysteine through the conserved F or W. The D gene is left open where the match is weak. Not all rows give a size; the values are once, few, many and, for expanded clones, a class.

>-|few|TRBJ2-1|TRBV4-3
TGCGCCAGCAGCCAACAGGACCGTGGGGGGCAGTTCTTC
CASSQQDRGGQFF
>-|-|TRBJ2-2|TRBV4-3
TGCGCCAGCAGCCAAGATTCCGGGGCCGGGGAGCTGTTTTTT
CASSQDSGAGELFF
>TRBD1|-|TRBJ1-6|TRBV19
TGTGCCAGTAGTATAGATAGCAACAGGGGGGATTCACCCCTCCACTTT
CASSIDSNRGDSPLHF
>-|many|TRBJ2-3|TRBV28
TGTGCCAGCAGTGGTGGCACAGATACGCAGTATTTT
CASSGGTDTQYF
>-|many|TRBJ2-7|TRBV6-5
TGTGCCAGCAGTTACCACCGTCAGAAACAGGGGACTTCCTACGAGCAGTACTTC
CASSYHRQKQGTSYEQYF
>TRBD2|many|TRBJ2-7|TRBV29-1
TGCAGCGGTGCCGTAGGGAGGGTACCCTACGAGCAGTACTTC
CSGAVGRVPYEQYF
>-|many|TRBJ1-1|TRBV28
TGTGCCAGCAGTACCCCGACAGAGTCTTACACTGAAGCTTTCTTT
CASSTPTESYTEAFF
>-|many|TRBJ1-1|TRBV5-1
TGTGCCAGCAGCTTGAACAGGGTGGGGACCGAAGCTTTCTTT
CASSLNRVGTEAFF
>TRBD1|many|TRBJ2-2|TRBV28
TGTGCCAGCAGCAGTCCGGGACAGGGGATGGAGGGCGGGGAGCTGTTTTTT
CASSSPGQGMEGGELFF
>TRBD2|-|TRBJ2-5|TRBV9
TGTGCCAGCAGCGCGCTAGCGGGAGGGTCCGAGACCCAGTACTTC
CASSALAGGSETQYF
>-|many|TRBJ1-2|TRBV30
TGTGCCTGGAGTTATGGCGTACACGCCTATGGCTACACCTTC
CAWSYGVHAYGYTF
>-|many|TRBJ2-3|TRBV7-2
TGTGCCAGCAGCTTAGGGGGGAGGATCGCTTCCACAGATACGCAGTATTTT
CASSLGGRIASTDTQYF
>TRBD2|few|TRBJ2-5|TRBV19
TGTGCCAGTAGTACGGCCCTAGCGGTCCAAGAGACCCAGTACTTC
CASSTALAVQETQYF
>TRBD1|many|TRBJ2-5|TRBV12-3/TRBV12-4
TGTGCCAGCAGTTTAGACCCAGGGACAGAGGAGCAAGAGACCCAGTACTTC
CASSLDPGTEEQETQYF
>TRBD2|-|TRBJ2-7|TRBV6-1
TGTGCCAGTATCTTCACTAGCGGGGCCTCCTACGAGCAGTACTTC
CASIFTSGASYEQYF
>TRBD2|-|TRBJ2-3|TRBV6-1
TGTGCCCCCCGGGCGGGAGATTCCACAGATACGCAGTATTTT
CAPRAGDSTDTQYF
>-|many|TRBJ2-3|TRBV6-1
TGTGCCAGCAGCAAAGCTTACACAGATACGCAGTATTTT
CASSKAYTDTQYF
>-|-|TRBJ2-1|TRBV5-4
TGTGCCAGCAGCTTGGATGGGGCGCAGTACAATGAGCAGTTCTTC
CASSLDGAQYNEQFF
>TRBD2|many|TRBJ2-1|TRBV5-1
TGCGCCAGCAGCTTAGGCGGGAGGGCCGAGAATGAGCAGTTCTTC
CASSLGGRAENEQFF
>TRBD2|many|TRBJ2-1|TRBV30
TGTGCCTGGAGTCTAGCGGGTAGCTCCTACAATGAGCAGTTCTTC
CAWSLAGSSYNEQFF
>TRBD1|-|TRBJ2-1|TRBV2
TGTGCCAGCAGTGCGGGACAGGGTATTAATGAGCAGTTCTTC
CASSAGQGINEQFF
>-|many|TRBJ2-7|TRBV28
TGTGCCAGCAGTTCCAGTCTGAGACTAGTCCGCGAGCAGTACTTC
CASSSSLRLVREQYF
>TRBD2|-|TRBJ2-3|TRBV20-1
TGCAGTGCTCAAGGACTAGCGGGATCCGCAGATACGCAGTATTTT
CSAQGLAGSADTQYF
>-|many|TRBJ2-1|TRBV6-2/TRBV6-3
TGTGCCAGCAGTTACTCGTTCGGAAACTACAATGAGCAGTTCTTC
CASSYSFGNYNEQFF
>-|-|TRBJ2-3|TRBV19
TGTGCCGTCTTCTCCGGGGCCGGCGGGGATACGCAGTATTTT
CAVFSGAGGDTQYF
>TRBD1|many|TRBJ1-2|TRBV27
TGTGCCAGCAGTTTAACCTTCGTACAGGGGTCTAACTATGGCTACACCTTC
CASSLTFVQGSNYGYTF
>-|few|TRBJ1-4|TRBV4-1
TGCGCCAGCAGCCCGCAGACAGCGGTTGGGGAAAAACTGTTTTTT
CASSPQTAVGEKLFF
>-|-|TRBJ1-2|TRBV6-6
TGTGCCAGCAGTTACAGCACAGGGCCCACTAACTATGGCTACACCTTC
CASSYSTGPTNYGYTF
>-|-|TRBJ1-5|TRBV20-1
TGCAGTGCTAGAGCTGGGGGGTCACGCAATCAGCCCCAGCATTTT
CSARAGGSRNQPQHF
>-|-|TRBJ2-5|TRBV5-6
TGTGCCAGCAGCTTACAGGGAGGGGGGACCCAGTACTTC
CASSLQGGGTQYF
>-|many|TRBJ2-7|TRBV28
TGTGCCAGCAGAAGCAGGACACTTGACTGGGAGCAGTACTTC
CASRSRTLDWEQYF
>TRBD2|many|TRBJ2-7|TRBV11-3
TGTGCCAGCAGCCCCAAGGGAGGGAGGAACGAGCAGTACTTC
CASSPKGGRNEQYF
>-|-|TRBJ2-3|TRBV5-1
TGCGCCAGCAGCTTGGCCCCCGTTAGCACAGATACGCAGTATTTT
CASSLAPVSTDTQYF
>TRBD1|many|TRBJ1-5|TRBV28
TGTGCCAGCATTCAGGGGGAAGGGGGCTATAGCAATCAGCCCCAGCATTTT
CASIQGEGGYSNQPQHF
>-|-|TRBJ2-2|TRBV11-3
TGTGCCAGCAGCCAGGGCCCTATAGTCACCGGGGAGCTGTTTTTT
CASSQGPIVTGELFF
>TRBD1|-|TRBJ2-1|TRBV27
TGTGCCAGCAGTTCCGGGACAGGGAGGGGCAATGAGCAGTTCTTC
CASSSGTGRGNEQFF
>-|many|TRBJ2-7|TRBV6-1
TGTGCCAGCAGTCGTTATTCGAGAAATATACCGTACGAGCAGTACTTC
CASSRYSRNIPYEQYF
>-|many|TRBJ1-2|TRBV12-3/TRBV12-4
TGTGCCAGCAGTTTAGGCCAGGGGATCCATGGCTACACCTTC
CASSLGQGIHGYTF
>TRBD1|-|TRBJ1-3|TRBV9
TGTGCCAGCAGCGCATATGGACAGGGAGGAAACACCATATATTTT
CASSAYGQGGNTIYF
>-|-|TRBJ2-3|TRBV20-1
TGCAGTGCTAGGGCGCGGGGAGGCACAGATACGCAGTATTTT
CSARARGGTDTQYF
>-|-|TRBJ1-2|TRBV19
TGTGCCAGTAGTAGAGGACAATATGGCTACACCTTC
CASSRGQYGYTF